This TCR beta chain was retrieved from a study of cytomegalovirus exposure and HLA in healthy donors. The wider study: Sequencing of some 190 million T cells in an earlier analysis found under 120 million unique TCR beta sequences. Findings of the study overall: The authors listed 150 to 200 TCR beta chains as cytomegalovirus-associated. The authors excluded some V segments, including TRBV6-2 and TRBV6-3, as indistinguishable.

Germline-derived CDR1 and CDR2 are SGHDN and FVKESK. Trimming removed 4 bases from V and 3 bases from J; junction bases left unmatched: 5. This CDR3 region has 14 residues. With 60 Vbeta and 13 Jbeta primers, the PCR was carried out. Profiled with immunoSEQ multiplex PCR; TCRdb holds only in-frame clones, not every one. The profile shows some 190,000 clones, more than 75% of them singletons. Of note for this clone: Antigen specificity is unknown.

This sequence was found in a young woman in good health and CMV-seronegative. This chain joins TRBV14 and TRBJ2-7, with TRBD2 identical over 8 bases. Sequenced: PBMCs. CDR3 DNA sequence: TGTGCCAGCAGCCGAATTAGCGGGATCTACGAGCAGTACTTC. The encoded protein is CASSRISGIYEQYF.